These 5 T cell receptor beta chains were all obtained from the same sample, sequenced in a study of cytomegalovirus exposure and HLA in healthy donors. Both 60 Vbeta primers and 13 Jbeta primers went into the PCR. Clones were read by immunoSEQ multiplex PCR, and TCRdb kept only the in-frame ones, dropping some. Of some 150,000 clones in the sample, approximately 78% were seen once. The sample consisted of PBMCs. The receptor set was obtained from a man younger than 35 in good health and CMV-seropositive.

This clone was detected only once. The CDR3 region is CSVDTPGIQGGLETQYF. Here the CDR3 DNA reads TGCAGCGTCGATACTCCCGGGATCCAGGGAGGGTTGGAGACCCAGTACTTC. This sequence joins TRBV29-1 and TRBJ2-5, with 7 bases fitting TRBD2. Germline CDR1 SQVTM, CDR2 ANQGSEA. The J segment lost 5 bases and the V segment lost 6 bases, leaving 21 bases of the junction unmatched. The CDR3 consists of 17 residues.

This clone was observed once. The chain uses TRBV4-1 and TRBJ1-1; D uncertain. Trimming removed 1 base at V and 2 bases at J, with 8 bases between. The V gene's germline CDR1 is MGHRA and CDR2 YSYEKL. CDR3 size: 14 residues. In DNA form, the CDR3 reads TGCGCCAGCAGCCAAGGCTACTTTAACACTGAAGCTTTCTTT. This sequence encodes CASSQGYFNTEAFF.

The rearrangement uses TRBV11-2 and TRBJ2-1, with TRBD2 matching 8 bases. The CDR3 sequence is 13 residues long. The germline CDR1 and CDR2 sequences are SGHAT and FQNNGV. The ends lost 7 bases at V and 6 bases at J; junction bases unmatched: 5. The CDR3 protein is CASTLTSGNEQFF. In DNA form, the CDR3 reads TGTGCCAGCACCCTAACTAGCGGCAATGAGCAGTTCTTC.

The CDR3, as DNA: TGTGCCAGCAGCTTGGCCCGACTAGCGGGAGAATCGTACGAGCAGTACTTC. It translates to CASSLARLAGESYEQYF. The genes are TRBV5-4 and TRBJ2-7, with 12 nucleotides matching TRBD2. The germline V gene has CDR1 SGHNT and CDR2 YYREEE (reference sequence). The CDR3 has 17 amino acids. V gave up 0 bases and J gave up 4 bases; unmatched junction bases: 8.

The chain couples TRBV5-8 to TRBJ2-1, with D possibly matching TRBD2 (7 bases). Per the germline V gene, CDR1 is SGHTS and CDR2 is YDEGEE. The V end was cut by 3 bases, the J end by 6 bases, with 13 bases between. This CDR3 is built from 14 residues. DNA for the CDR3: TGTGCCAGCAGCTGGGGGGGGCCCAGCAATGAGCAGTTCTTC. Residues: CASSWGGPSNEQFF.